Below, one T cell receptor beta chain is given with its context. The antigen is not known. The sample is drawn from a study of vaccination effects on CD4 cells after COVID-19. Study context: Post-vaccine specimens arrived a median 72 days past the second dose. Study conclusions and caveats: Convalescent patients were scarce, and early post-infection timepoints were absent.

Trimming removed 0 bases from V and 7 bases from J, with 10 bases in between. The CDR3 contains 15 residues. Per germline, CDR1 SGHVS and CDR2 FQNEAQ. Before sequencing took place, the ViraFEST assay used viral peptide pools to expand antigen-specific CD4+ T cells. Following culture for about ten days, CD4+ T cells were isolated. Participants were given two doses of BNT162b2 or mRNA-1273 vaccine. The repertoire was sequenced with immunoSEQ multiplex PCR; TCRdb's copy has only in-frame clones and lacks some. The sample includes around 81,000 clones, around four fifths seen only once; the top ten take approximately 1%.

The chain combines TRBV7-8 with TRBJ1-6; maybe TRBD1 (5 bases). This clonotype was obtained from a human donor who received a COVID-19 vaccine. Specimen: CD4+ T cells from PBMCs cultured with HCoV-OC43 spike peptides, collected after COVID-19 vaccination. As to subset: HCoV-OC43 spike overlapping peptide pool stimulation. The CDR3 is CASSLAAGSNSPLHF. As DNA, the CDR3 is TGTGCCAGCAGCTTAGCGGCAGGGTCGAATTCACCCCTCCACTTT.